Presented here are 32 T cell receptor beta chains from one specimen sequenced in a study of T-cell reconstitution after alpha-beta-depleted transplantation in children. Using unique molecular identifiers, the investigators prepared the TCRbeta library. TCRdb re-derived calls from the PCR reads in MiXCR, one entry per CDR3 protein. The data contain about 460,000 distinct CDR3 sequences, roughly a tenth of them singletons. Sequenced material: PBMCs, taken before TCRalphabeta/CD19-depleted stem cell transplant. The receptors stem from a child aged 2 to 9 with inherited bone marrow failure, due to receive a stem cell transplant.

This clonotype occurred a few times. The chain couples TRBV4-2 to TRBJ2-1; TRBD2 aligns across 9 bases. CDR3 size: 15 residues. V lost 4 bases, J lost 8 bases, and 9 bases stayed unmatched. CDR1 and CDR2 (germline): LGHNA, YNFKEQ. The CDR3 is CASSPRLAEGDEQFF. For the CDR3, the DNA is TGTGCCAGCAGCCCCAGACTAGCGGAGGGGGATGAGCAGTTCTTC.

This clonotype was recorded a few times. The rearrangement joins TRBV12-3 or TRBV12-4 to TRBJ1-1, with TRBD1 identical over 7 bases. This CDR3 region has 14 residues. The V and J ends lost 5 bases and 5 bases, in that order; junction bases with no gene match: 8. CDR3 nucleotide sequence: TGTGCCAGCAGTAAGAGACAGGGAGCGACTGAAGCTTTCTTT. Amino acids: CASSKRQGATEAFF.

At least ten counts were recorded for this clonotype. V gene TRBV6-2 or TRBV6-3 combines with J gene TRBJ2-5; D ambiguous. Germline CDR1 and CDR2: MNHEY and SVGEGT. The CDR3 contains 14 residues. V dropped 2 bases and J dropped 1 base, with 8 bases sitting between them. The CDR3 reads CASSYIAVQETQYF. CDR3 coding DNA: TGTGCCAGCAGTTACATCGCAGTCCAAGAGACCCAGTACTTC.

This clonotype was found many times. V and J are TRBV20-1 and TRBJ2-1, with D perhaps TRBD1 (6 bases). The V gene lost 3 bases and the J gene lost 0 bases, with 9 bases spanning the gap. CDR1 and CDR2 (germline): DFQATT, SNEGSKA (reference sequence). The CDR3 sequence is 14 residues long. CDR3: CSASRDNSYNEQFF. The CDR3 bases are TGCAGTGCTAGTAGGGACAACTCCTACAATGAGCAGTTCTTC.

There are a few counts of this clonotype. The chain employs TRBV3-1 and TRBJ2-1; 11 nucleotides agree with TRBD1. The CDR3 loop spans 16 amino acids. The V gene's germline CDR1 is LGHDT and CDR2 YNNKEL (reference sequence). The trim removed 5 bases at V and 9 bases at J, leaving 12 bases unmatched. The CDR3 spells CASSDYRDRGDSEQFF. Here the CDR3 DNA reads TGTGCCAGCAGCGACTACCGGGACAGGGGGGACAGTGAGCAGTTCTTC.

On this clonotype: This may come from a read error, since a much larger clone is one base off. The conserved phenylalanine or tryptophan normally closing the CDR3 is absent here, so this likely arose from a read error. This chain links TRBV7-2 with TRBJ1-3; D gene uncertain. The CDR3 spans 15 residues. Germline V gene data show CDR1 as SGHTA and CDR2 as FQGNSA. Trimming took off 1 base at V and 2 bases at J, with 9 bases between the two ends. CDR3 sequence: CASSLVGQPGNTIYS. The CDR3 region has the DNA TGTGCCAGCAGCTTAGTAGGTCAGCCTGGAAACACCATATATTCT.

Many counts were recorded for this clonotype. Written as DNA, the CDR3 is TGTGCCATCAGTAGGATGGGGGGCCTCCAAGAGACCCAGTACTTC. Protein sequence: CAISRMGGLQETQYF. The chain has TRBV10-3 and TRBJ2-5; D possibly uses TRBD1 or TRBD2 (6 bases each). CDR1 ENHRY and CDR2 SYGVKD come from the germline V gene. V lost 5 bases, J lost 1 base, and 14 bases lay in between. The CDR3 is made up of 15 amino acids.

The genes are TRBV29-1 and TRBJ2-7; 7 nucleotides line up with TRBD2. V lost 0 bases and J lost 4; bases outside the gene matches: 6. Germline CDR1 and CDR2: SQVTM and ANQGSEA. CDR3 length: 14 amino acids. DNA for the CDR3: TGCAGCGTTGAAGATGCGGGAGATCGGTACGAGCAGTACTTC. This codes for CSVEDAGDRYEQYF.

This clonotype was recorded at least ten times. V and J are TRBV4-3 and TRBJ2-7; D might be TRBD1 or TRBD2, each matching 5 bases. V lost 3 bases to trimming and J lost 2 bases, with 20 bases between them. CDR1 is LGHNA, CDR2 YSLEER, per germline. The CDR3 is 17 amino acids. The CDR3 protein is CASSHLLPGTGTYEQYF. The CDR3, as DNA: TGCGCCAGCAGCCACTTACTGCCCGGGACGGGGACCTACGAGCAGTACTTC.

This clonotype has ten or more counts. The chain employs TRBV5-5 and TRBJ2-7; 7 bases align to TRBD2. The V gene end was trimmed by 1 base and the J gene end by 5 bases; junction bases not matched to a gene: 6. The germline CDR1 and CDR2 sequences are SGHKS and YYEKEE (reference sequence). This CDR3 contains 14 residues. The CDR3 region has the DNA TGTGCCAGCAGCTTGTTCGGCGCGGGGGACGAGCAGTACTTC. Translating it yields CASSLFGAGDEQYF.

This clonotype has a count of ten or more. The chain joins TRBV4-3 to TRBJ2-3; 9 positions agree with TRBD2. The ends lost 4 bases at V and 2 bases at J; junction bases unmatched: 7. The CDR3 is made up of 16 amino acids. Looked up from germline, CDR1 is LGHNA and CDR2 is YSLEER. The chain's CDR3 is CASSLLSGSDTDTQYF. CDR3 DNA sequence: TGCGCCAGCAGCCTTCTTAGCGGGAGCGACACAGATACGCAGTATTTT.

For this clonotype: A clone one base away is much larger, so this may be a read error. This chain links TRBV9 with TRBJ2-1, with 7 bases fitting TRBD2. CDR1 is SGDLS and CDR2 is YYNGEE in the germline V gene. This CDR3 is built from 14 residues. This CDR3 reads CTSSPLADLGGRFF. CDR3 coding DNA: TGTACCAGCAGCCCTCTAGCGGACCTGGGAGGGCGGTTCTTC.

At least ten counts were recorded for this clonotype. The J gene is TRBJ2-5, the V gene TRBV11-2; D is unclear. CDR1 is SGHAT and CDR2 is FQNNGV in the germline V gene. The V end lost 5 bases, the J end lost 8 bases, and 12 bases lay between the germline ends. This CDR3 has 12 amino acids. The CDR3 DNA reads TGTGCCAGCAGCCAGACGGGTGAAACCCAGTACTTC. This gives the protein CASSQTGETQYF.

This clonotype has a handful of counts. The DNA of the CDR3 is TGTGCCAGCAAATTCAGGGAAACTAATGAAAAACTGTTTTTT. Residues: CASKFRETNEKLFF. This chain joins TRBV27 and TRBJ1-4, with TRBD1 as a possible D gene (5 bases). Germline CDR1 is MNHEY and CDR2 is SMNVEV (reference sequence). The CDR3 is made up of 14 amino acids. V was trimmed by 7 bases and J by 1 base, leaving 10 bases between them. Combining the CDR3 with reference TRBV27 and TRBJ1-4 gives the whole variable domain EAQVTQNPRYLITVTGKKLTVTCSQNMNHEYMSWYRQDPGLGLRQIYYSMNVEVTDKGDVPEGYKVSRKEKRNFPLILESPSPNQTSLYFCASKFRETNEKLFFGSGTQLSVL.

This clonotype has only a few counts. The chain combines TRBV27 with TRBJ2-2; perhaps TRBD1 as D (6 bases). V lost 5 bases, J lost 8 bases, and 15 bases lay in between. The CDR3 contains 14 residues. The germline gives CDR1 MNHEY, CDR2 SMNVEV (reference sequence). The CDR3 nucleotides read TGTGCCAGCAGTCGCGTGACAGGAGCAGGGGAGCTGTTTTTT. It codes for CASSRVTGAGELFF.

This clonotype has a count of ten or more. The genes are TRBV4-1 and TRBJ1-5; unclear D gene. Per germline, CDR1 MGHRA and CDR2 YSYEKL. This CDR3 is 17 amino acids long. Trimming pared 1 base from V and 2 bases from J, leaving 15 bases between. The CDR3 nucleotides read TGCGCCAGCAGCCAAGCTCCTCCCTCTTTAGGCAATCAGCCCCAGCATTTT. Translation: CASSQAPPSLGNQPQHF.

This clonotype showed up many times. The chain uses TRBV29-1 and TRBJ2-5; TRBD2 matches 7 bases. V dropped 3 bases and J dropped 5; count of bases not matched to a gene: 6. CDR1 and CDR2 from the germline V gene are SQVTM and ANQGSEA. The CDR3 consists of 13 residues. The CDR3 sequence: CSVEAGAGETQYF. Written as DNA, the CDR3 is TGCAGCGTTGAGGCGGGAGCAGGGGAGACCCAGTACTTC.

This clonotype has ten or more counts. This rearrangement joins TRBV12-3 or TRBV12-4 to TRBJ1-1; D remains ambiguous. This CDR3 has 14 amino acids. V shed 5 bases and J shed 6 bases, with 16 bases lying between them. The CDR3 reads CASSPRASYPEAFF. The DNA of the CDR3 is TGTGCCAGCAGTCCGCGGGCTTCTTACCCTGAAGCTTTCTTT.

The sample holds many counts of this clonotype. This chain connects TRBV5-1 to TRBJ2-1; 11 bases map to TRBD2. The germline V gene has CDR1 SGHRS and CDR2 YFSETQ. This CDR3 contains 17 residues. V was clipped by 0 bases and J by 4 bases; unmatched bases: 6. The CDR3 reads CASSLGLAGGWYNEQFF. The CDR3 DNA reads TGCGCCAGCAGCTTGGGGCTAGCGGGAGGATGGTACAATGAGCAGTTCTTC.

This clonotype has a count of ten or more. The J gene is TRBJ1-5, the V gene TRBV29-1, with D possibly being TRBD1 (6 bases). Germline assignment: CDR1 SQVTM and CDR2 ANQGSEA. V lost 7 bases to trimming and J lost 3 bases, with 16 bases between them. The CDR3 consists of 14 residues. The CDR3 region has the DNA TGCAGCGCCCTGGTCGGGGGCCTCAATCAGCCCCAGCATTTT. This sequence encodes CSALVGGLNQPQHF.

This clonotype appeared many times. The chain has TRBV20-1 and TRBJ2-1; the D gene could be TRBD1 or TRBD2 (5 bases each). The V end lost 6 bases, the J end lost 0 bases, and 12 bases lay between the germline ends. The V gene's germline CDR1 is DFQATT and CDR2 SNEGSKA (reference sequence). This CDR3 is 14 amino acids long. This CDR3 is CSAQGPTSYNEQFF. For the CDR3, the DNA is TGCAGTGCCCAGGGACCTACCTCCTACAATGAGCAGTTCTTC.

This clonotype was seen many times. This rearrangement joins TRBV4-3 to TRBJ1-1; D possibly corresponds to TRBD1 (6 bases). The CDR3 consists of 16 residues. The germline gives CDR1 LGHNA, CDR2 YSLEER. With 0 bases removed from V and 4 bases from J, the gap between germline ends came to 15 bases. In nucleotides, the CDR3 is TGCGCCAGCAGCCAAGAAACAGGGCAGGGAGGCACTGAAGCTTTCTTT. Translated: CASSQETGQGGTEAFF.

As to this clonotype: Just one base apart from a much larger clone, this may be a read error. The gene calls are TRBV29-1 and TRBJ2-7; 10 bases agree with TRBD1. Trimming took 6 bases from V and 5 from J; bases not matched to a gene: 13. Germline-derived CDR1 and CDR2 are SQVTM and ANQGSEA. The CDR3 extends over 15 amino acids. This CDR3 is CSVFSGTGERNEQYF. In nucleotides, the CDR3 is TGCAGCGTGTTCTCCGGGACAGGGGAGCGGAACGAGCAGTACTTC.

This clonotype was detected many times. The gene calls are TRBV20-1 and TRBJ2-7; 12 bases align to TRBD1. V lost 6 bases and J lost 4; bases outside the gene matches: 10. Germline V lookup: CDR1 DFQATT, CDR2 SNEGSKA (reference sequence). The CDR3 totals 15 residues. CDR3 sequence: CSAGPLGQGAYEQYF. The CDR3 DNA follows: TGCAGTGCCGGCCCCTTGGGACAGGGGGCTTACGAGCAGTACTTC.

With regard to this clonotype: Likely a read error: the CDR3 ends without its conserved phenylalanine or tryptophan. The chain employs TRBV28 and TRBJ2-3; D may correspond to TRBD1 or TRBD2 (5 bases each). CDR1 is MDHEN and CDR2 is SYDVKM in the germline V gene. The ends were cut back, 3 bases at V and 2 bases at J, with 6 bases in the middle. The CDR3 length is 13 residues. The chain's CDR3 is CASSLGDTDTQYL. In nucleotides, the CDR3 is TGTGCCAGCAGTTTGGGGGACACAGATACGCAGTATTTG.

Turning to this clonotype: With a much larger clone just one base away, this may be a read error. This chain joins TRBV7-2 and TRBJ2-7; 9 bases map to TRBD2. The CDR3 has 17 amino acids. Germline V gene sequence: CDR1 SGHTA, CDR2 FQGNSA. The junction had 10 bases not matched to a gene; V was cut back by 2 bases and J by 2 bases. CDR3 sequence reads: CASSLRTSGQLPYEQYF. The CDR3 nucleotides read TGTGCCAGCAGCTTACGAACTAGCGGGCAACTACCCTACGAGCAGTACTTC.

This clonotype showed up many times. This sequence joins TRBV27 and TRBJ1-5; 8 nucleotides align to TRBD1. Germline values: CDR1 MNHEY, CDR2 SMNVEV (reference sequence). The CDR3 spans 14 residues. With 6 bases clipped from V and 3 bases from J, the junction kept 4 bases outside the gene matches. CDR3 in amino acids: CASSQGADNQPQHF. The DNA of the CDR3 is TGTGCCAGCAGCCAGGGGGCGGACAATCAGCCCCAGCATTTT.

Ten or more counts support this clonotype. This chain links TRBV4-3 with TRBJ2-3; 7 positions match TRBD2. V gave up 0 bases and J gave up 1 base; unmatched junction bases: 7. CDR3 length: 17 amino acids. Germline V CDR1 and CDR2: LGHNA, YSLEER. This CDR3 reads CASSQDQGGRGTDTQYF. The CDR3 DNA follows: TGCGCCAGCAGCCAAGATCAGGGCGGGAGAGGCACAGATACGCAGTATTTT.

This clonotype was found many times. The chain combines TRBV5-1 with TRBJ2-7; TRBD2 aligns across 12 bases. With 3 bases clipped from V and 4 bases from J, the junction kept 8 bases outside the gene matches. This CDR3 spans 16 amino acids. From germline, CDR1 is SGHRS and CDR2 YFSETQ. CDR3 protein: CASSSRLAGVGYEQYF. Written as DNA, the CDR3 is TGCGCCAGCAGCTCGAGACTAGCGGGAGTAGGTTACGAGCAGTACTTC.

J is TRBJ1-6 and V is TRBV5-1, with D unclear. The germline CDR1 and CDR2 sequences are SGHRS and YFSETQ. The length of the CDR3 is 13 residues. V lost 5 bases and J 7 bases, leaving 10 bases between the germline ends. This chain's CDR3 is CASRSDRNSPLHF. DNA for the CDR3: TGCGCCAGCAGATCCGACCGGAATTCACCCCTCCACTTT.

In this sample, this clonotype turned up a few times. This chain uses TRBV6-2 or TRBV6-3 with TRBJ2-2; D might be TRBD1 (6 bases). This CDR3 is built from 16 residues. The V end lost 5 bases, the J end lost 4 bases, and 17 bases lay between the germline ends. Germline values: CDR1 MNHEY, CDR2 SVGEGT. CDR3 region: CASSPQGSASTGELFF. CDR3 nucleotides: TGTGCCAGCAGTCCCCAGGGGAGCGCCTCCACCGGGGAGCTGTTTTTT.

This clonotype was counted many times. This rearrangement joins TRBV5-6 to TRBJ2-1; D gene ambiguous. V dropped 0 bases and J dropped 7 bases, with 5 bases sitting between them. The CDR3 runs 12 residues. Germline loops: CDR1 SGHDT, CDR2 YYEEEE. The CDR3, as DNA: TGTGCCAGCAGCTTGGCCCCAAATGAGCAGTTCTTC. It specifies CASSLAPNEQFF.